One sample yielded the 23 T cell receptor beta chains listed below, sequenced in a study of spatial heterogeneity in lung cancer. The time point here: sample taken at primary tumor resection. Study-wide findings and caveats: Expanded alpha and beta TCR counts within tumors tracked tumor mutation counts.

Each CDR3 protein is one row after TCRdb ran MiXCR on the 5' RACE reads. The sample consists of fewer than 8,500 distinct CDR3 sequences, 6.5% to 8.5% of them appearing once. These receptors have no identified antigens. The sequenced sample was lung tumor tissue, obtained at surgery. These receptor sequences come from a female donor with early-stage non-small cell lung cancer.

V usage is TRBV18 and J usage is TRBJ1-1; D gene ambiguous. CDR1 KGHSH and CDR2 LQKENI come from the germline V gene. The CDR3 spans 12 residues. Between the trimmed V and J ends, which lost 2 bases and 6 bases, there was a span of 7 bases. In nucleotides, the CDR3 is TGTGCCAGCTCACCAGAAACTTCTGAAGCTTTCTTT. This sequence encodes CASSPETSEAFF.

By frequency in the sample, this clonotype is medium-sized. The V and J genes are TRBV20-1 and TRBJ2-7, with D perhaps assigned TRBD1 or TRBD2 (5 bases each). This CDR3 has 14 residues. The V end was cut by 5 bases, the J end by 1 base, with 15 bases between. Germline V gene lookup returns CDR1 DFQATT and CDR2 SNEGSKA (reference sequence). DNA of the CDR3: TGCAGTGCTGGGGTCCCGGGACCGTCCTACGAGCAGTACTTC. It is translated as CSAGVPGPSYEQYF.

This clonotype was recorded at least ten times. For the CDR3, the DNA is TGTGCCAGCAGCTTAAATCAGCGAACCTACGAGCAGTACTTC. It specifies CASSLNQRTYEQYF. The chain couples TRBV7-6 to TRBJ2-7; D gene uncertain. The V gene's germline CDR1 is SGHVS and CDR2 FNYEAQ. Trimming cost V 2 bases and J 2 bases, with 10 bases left between them. CDR3 length: 14 amino acids. The variable domain in full, completed from reference TRBV7-6 and TRBJ2-7, reads GAGVSQSPRYKVTKRGQDVALRCDPISGHVSLYWYRQALGQGPEFLTYFNYEAQQDKSGLPNDRFSAERPEGSISTLTIQRTEQRDSAMYRCASSLNQRTYEQYFGPGTRLTVT.

By proportion, this clonotype is medium-sized. The V and J genes are TRBV7-9 and TRBJ1-5; D not resolved. Germline-derived CDR1 and CDR2 are SEHNR and FQNEAQ (reference sequence). With 3 bases removed from V and 4 bases from J, the gap between germline ends came to 4 bases. CDR3 size: 12 residues. CDR3 region: CASSFDNQPQHF. As DNA, the CDR3 is TGTGCCAGCAGCTTCGATAATCAGCCCCAGCATTTT.

This clonotype was observed at least ten times. This chain links TRBV27 with TRBJ2-5; unclear D gene. Trimming took off 6 bases at V and 5 bases at J, with 16 bases between the two ends. This CDR3 is built from 14 residues. Germline CDR1 reads MNHEY; CDR2 reads SMNVEV (reference sequence). As DNA, the CDR3 is TGTGCCAGCAGCCCCGCCTGGCACGTGGAGACCCAGTACTTC. Translating gives CASSPAWHVETQYF.

This clonotype is medium-sized. This rearrangement joins TRBV12-3 or TRBV12-4 to TRBJ2-5, with TRBD1 matching 7 bases. This CDR3 region has 13 residues. V trimming: 7 bases; J trimming: 1 base; junction bases outside the gene matches: 3. The CDR3 DNA sequence: TGTGCCAGCAACCGGGACAGCCAAGAGACCCAGTACTTC. Amino acids: CASNRDSQETQYF.

There are many counts of this clonotype. V usage is TRBV5-6 and J usage is TRBJ1-1, with 8 bases matching TRBD1. Trimming removed 0 bases from V and 3 bases from J; junction bases left unmatched: 4. This CDR3 spans 15 amino acids. Germline values: CDR1 SGHDT, CDR2 YYEEEE. CDR3 in amino acids: CASSLADRVDTEAFF. CDR3 coding DNA: TGTGCCAGCAGCTTGGCGGACAGGGTGGACACTGAAGCTTTCTTT.

This clonotype was observed at least ten times. This chain links TRBV7-2 with TRBJ1-6; 8 bases fit TRBD1. The V gene's germline CDR1 is SGHTA and CDR2 FQGNSA. With 1 base clipped from V and 10 bases from J, the junction kept 12 bases outside the gene matches. The CDR3 contains 17 residues. The CDR3: CASSLGGTGPFGSPLHF. DNA for the CDR3: TGTGCCAGCAGCTTAGGGGGGACAGGCCCTTTTGGGTCACCCCTCCACTTT.

This clonotype was recorded at least ten times. The chain couples TRBV6-6 to TRBJ2-7, with D possibly being TRBD1 (5 bases). V lost 2 bases and J 5 bases, leaving 7 bases between the germline ends. The CDR3 runs 12 residues. Germline values: CDR1 MNHNY, CDR2 SVGAGI (reference sequence). The CDR3 DNA sequence: TGTGCCAGCAGTTACGCCAGGGACGAGCAGTACTTC. Its translation is CASSYARDEQYF.

In its sample, this clonotype is large (0.1 to 1%). This chain joins TRBV18 and TRBJ1-1; D uncertain. The V end lost 0 bases, the J end lost 5 bases, and 7 bases lay between the germline ends. The CDR3 sequence is 13 residues long. Germline values: CDR1 KGHSH, CDR2 LQKENI. CDR3 nucleotide sequence: TGTGCCAGCTCACCACCGGACGGGACTGAAGCTTTCTTT. Protein product: CASSPPDGTEAFF.

This clonotype is medium-sized within its sample. The chain recombines TRBV6-2 or TRBV6-3 with TRBJ2-7; D might be TRBD1 or TRBD2, each matching 5 bases. CDR3 length equals 13 residues. Germline CDR1 and CDR2: MNHEY and SVGEGT. V was cut by 8 bases and J by 1 base, with 12 bases left in between. The CDR3 DNA reads as TGTGCCAGCCCAGCAGAGGGGTCCTACGAGCAGTACTTC. This sequence encodes CASPAEGSYEQYF.

This clonotype was detected once. DNA of the CDR3: TGCAGTGCTCGTAGCGGGAGTAACAATGAGCAGTTCTTC. It yields the protein CSARSGSNNEQFF. This rearrangement joins TRBV20-1 to TRBJ2-1; 9 bases are shared with TRBD2. The CDR3 has 13 residues. Unmatched junction bases numbered 4, after V lost 5 bases and J lost 5 bases. The germline V gene encodes CDR1 DFQATT and CDR2 SNEGSKA (reference sequence).

This clonotype is labeled medium-sized. This chain joins TRBV7-9 and TRBJ2-5; 9 nucleotides line up with TRBD1. Germline V gene data show CDR1 as SEHNR and CDR2 as FQNEAQ (reference sequence). CDR3 length: 13 amino acids. V gave up 5 bases and J gave up 5 bases; unmatched junction bases: 3. In nucleotides, the CDR3 is TGTGCCAGCAGCCGCGGACAGGGGGAGACCCAGTACTTC. Its protein is CASSRGQGETQYF.

This clonotype was counted at least ten times. The chain couples TRBV28 to TRBJ2-1, with D uncertain. With 3 bases removed from V and 0 bases from J, the gap between germline ends came to 9 bases. The CDR3 consists of 15 residues. Germline V gene data show CDR1 as MDHEN and CDR2 as SYDVKM. CDR3 residues: CASSLMEISYNEQFF. The CDR3 nucleotides read TGTGCCAGCAGTTTGATGGAAATCTCCTACAATGAGCAGTTCTTC.

There are many counts of this clonotype. The gene calls are TRBV3-1 and TRBJ2-7; 13 bases are a match to TRBD2. Germline CDR1 reads LGHDT; CDR2 reads YNNKEL (reference sequence). This CDR3 is 16 amino acids long. The V gene end was trimmed by 2 bases and the J gene end by 7 bases; junction bases not matched to a gene: 8. The CDR3 DNA reads TGTGCCAGCAGCCAACTACTAGCGGGAGGGCCGGGAGAGCAGTACTTC. Translation gives CASSQLLAGGPGEQYF.

About this clonotype itself: At one of its ends the junction is not consistent with the germline gene, which may arise from a read error. The chain joins TRBV28 to TRBJ2-7; 7 bases are shared with TRBD1. This CDR3 has 17 amino acids. CDR1 is MDHEN and CDR2 is SYDVKM in the germline V gene. The CDR3 reads CTSGLAQTGAWKDEQYF. The CDR3 bases are TGTACCAGCGGTTTAGCGCAAACAGGGGCTTGGAAGGACGAGCAGTACTTC.

The table lists this clonotype with many counts. The V call is TRBV20-1, the J call TRBJ2-1; 8 bases agree with TRBD2. The germline V gene has CDR1 DFQATT and CDR2 SNEGSKA (reference sequence). V lost 2 bases and J lost 2; bases outside the gene matches: 2. This CDR3 spans 14 amino acids. The CDR3 nucleotides read TGCAGTGCTAGAACGGGAGGGCCCTACAATGAGCAGTTCTTC. Amino acids: CSARTGGPYNEQFF.

At least ten counts were recorded for this clonotype. The chain employs TRBV2 and TRBJ1-4; tentative D call: TRBD1 (6 bases). The V gene lost 6 bases and the J gene lost 7 bases, with 15 bases spanning the gap. The CDR3 is 14 residues long. The germline V gene encodes CDR1 SNHLY and CDR2 FYNNEI. CDR3 protein: CASRSQGGSEKLFF. DNA of the CDR3: TGTGCCAGCAGATCACAGGGTGGTTCTGAAAAACTGTTTTTT.

By proportion, this clonotype is medium-sized (0.01 to 0.1%). V is TRBV28 and J is TRBJ1-1; D uncertain. V shed 5 bases and J shed 1 base, with 8 bases lying between them. The CDR3 contains 13 residues. CDR1 and CDR2 from the germline V gene are MDHEN and SYDVKM. The CDR3 coding sequence is TGTGCCAGCAGTGAAGGGTCGAACACTGAAGCTTTCTTT. Translating it yields CASSEGSNTEAFF.

Judged by abundance, this clonotype is medium-sized. V usage is TRBV5-1 and J usage is TRBJ2-2; 8 nucleotides agree with TRBD1. The CDR3 totals 15 residues. Germline V lookup: CDR1 SGHRS, CDR2 YFSETQ. Losses at the gene ends were 3 bases for V and 4 bases for J; bases not matched to a gene: 5. The CDR3 region has the DNA TGCGCCAGCAGCTCGACAGGGGAGGTCACCGGGGAGCTGTTTTTT. Translated: CASSSTGEVTGELFF.

There are many counts of this clonotype. The J gene is TRBJ2-1, the V gene TRBV20-1, with D perhaps matching TRBD2 (5 bases). Per the germline V gene, CDR1 is DFQATT and CDR2 is SNEGSKA (reference sequence). The CDR3 is 13 amino acids. V lost 8 bases, J lost 9 bases, and 20 bases lay in between. This CDR3 reads CSSKGPGTVEQFF. The CDR3 bases are TGCAGTTCCAAGGGTCCGGGAACAGTTGAGCAGTTCTTC.

This clonotype is labeled medium-sized. V is TRBV28 and J is TRBJ2-2; 10 nucleotides agree with TRBD2. CDR1 is MDHEN and CDR2 is SYDVKM in the germline V gene. The CDR3 length is 16 residues. The V and J ends lost 7 bases and 4 bases, in that order; junction bases with no gene match: 9. For the CDR3, the DNA is TGTGCCAGCACCCAGAGACTAGCGGGCCGCACCGGGGAGCTGTTTTTT. This gives the protein CASTQRLAGRTGELFF.

This clonotype qualifies as medium-sized. V and J are TRBV29-1 and TRBJ1-1, with unresolved D. Looked up from germline, CDR1 is SQVTM and CDR2 is ANQGSEA. The V gene lost 3 bases and the J gene lost 3 bases, with 8 bases spanning the gap. The CDR3 contains 12 residues. The DNA for the CDR3 is TGCAGCGTTGACGTAAGGGACACTGAAGCTTTCTTT. Protein: CSVDVRDTEAFF. The whole variable domain, remainder taken from reference TRBV29-1 and TRBJ1-1, is SAVISQKPSRDICQRGTSLTIQCQVDSQVTMMFWYRQQPGQSLTLIATANQGSEATYESGFVIDKFPISRPNLTFSTLTVSNMSPEDSSIYLCSVDVRDTEAFFGQGTRLTVV.